This TCR beta chain was observed in a study of blood T cells in healthy people across ages. The authors ran a second PCR of roughly 6 to 11 cycles using a sample-barcoded 5' primer and a J-beta primer mix. TCRdb independently ran MiXCR on the 5' RACE reads; one entry per CDR3 protein. The table includes under 1,000,000 distinct CDR3 sequences, under 40% detected once. Sequencing was done on a sample of blood. This sequence originates from a man aged 18 to 30 in good health.

For the CDR3, the DNA is TGTGCCAGCAGGAGCGACAGCATCCAAGAGACCCAGTACTTC. This translates into CASRSDSIQETQYF. The rearrangement uses TRBV7-2 and TRBJ2-5; possibly TRBD1 for D (5 bases). V was trimmed by 6 bases and J by 1 base, leaving 12 bases between them. Looked up from germline, CDR1 is SGHTA and CDR2 is FQGNSA. This CDR3 has 14 amino acids.